The sequence of this TCR beta chain was determined in a study of PD-1 blockade in classical Hodgkin lymphoma. Time point defined: cycle 4 day 1 (C4D1), after 5 to 7 weeks of nivolumab. Every patient had relapsed following autologous stem cell transplantation, and cohorts differed in brentuximab vedotin exposure. This CDR3 region has 13 residues. Looked up from germline, CDR1 is SGHNT and CDR2 is YENEEA. Between the trimmed V and J ends, which lost 4 bases and 6 bases, there was a span of 11 bases. Only in-frame clones appear in the TCRdb table, and some are missing; sequencing was by immunoSEQ multiplex PCR. The table has roughly 19,000 clones, around 80% seen once.

The TCR sequence derives from a human donor with classical Hodgkin lymphoma. The sample here was peripheral blood mononuclear cells (PBMCs), taken before the fourth cycle of nivolumab. The rearrangement links TRBV11-3 to TRBJ2-3, with a possible D match to TRBD2 (6 bases). DNA of the CDR3: TGTGCCAGCAGCTCCCCTGGGGGGGATACGCAGTATTTT. It specifies CASSSPGGDTQYF.